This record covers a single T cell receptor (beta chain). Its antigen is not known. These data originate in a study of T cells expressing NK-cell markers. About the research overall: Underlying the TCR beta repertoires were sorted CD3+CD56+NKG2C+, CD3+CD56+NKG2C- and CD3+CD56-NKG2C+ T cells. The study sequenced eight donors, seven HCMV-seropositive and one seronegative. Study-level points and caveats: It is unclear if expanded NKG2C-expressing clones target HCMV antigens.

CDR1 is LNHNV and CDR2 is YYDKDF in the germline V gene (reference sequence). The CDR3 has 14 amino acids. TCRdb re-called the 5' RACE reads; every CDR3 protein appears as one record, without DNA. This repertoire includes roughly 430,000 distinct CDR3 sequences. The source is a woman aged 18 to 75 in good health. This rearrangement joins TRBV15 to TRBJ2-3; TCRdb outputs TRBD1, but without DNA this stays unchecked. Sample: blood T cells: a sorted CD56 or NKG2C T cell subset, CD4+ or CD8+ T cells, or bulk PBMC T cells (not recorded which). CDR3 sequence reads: CATSRLTGRDTQYF.